This T cell receptor beta chain was sequenced during a study of cytomegalovirus exposure and HLA in healthy donors. Study observations and caveats: The majority of TCR sequences were rare, yet some public TCRs appeared in many donors. The authors later linked a missense DCLRE1C variant to TCR beta V- and J-gene trimming.

Amplification used 60 Vbeta primers and 13 Jbeta primers. Sequenced by immunoSEQ multiplex PCR; TCRdb stores in-frame clones only, minus some. The sample yields 84,000 or so clones, around four fifths seen once. This clone was observed a handful of times. Its antigen is not known. The identical CDR3 is also encoded by other nucleotide sequences in the sample. The CDR3 runs 12 residues. The germline V gene has CDR1 ENHRY and CDR2 SYGVKD. The V end was cut by 3 bases, the J end by 0 bases, with 3 bases between. This rearrangement joins TRBV10-3 to TRBJ2-7; the D is unclear. The source is a boy under 18 in good health and CMV-seronegative. The material sequenced was PBMCs. CDR3 DNA: TGTGCCATCAGTGACTCCTCCTACGAGCAGTACTTC. Its translation is CAISDSSYEQYF.